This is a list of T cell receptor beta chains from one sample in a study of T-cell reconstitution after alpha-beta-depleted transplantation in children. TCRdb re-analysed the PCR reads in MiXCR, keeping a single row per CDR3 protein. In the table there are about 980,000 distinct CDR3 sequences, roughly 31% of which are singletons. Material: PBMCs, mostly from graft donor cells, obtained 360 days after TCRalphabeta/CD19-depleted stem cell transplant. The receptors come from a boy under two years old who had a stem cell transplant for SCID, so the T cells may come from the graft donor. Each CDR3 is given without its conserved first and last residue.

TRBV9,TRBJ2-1,ASSVEGRGHGYEQF
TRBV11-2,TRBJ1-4,ASSIDRPTNEKLF
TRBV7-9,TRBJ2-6,ASSRTGGGTNVLT
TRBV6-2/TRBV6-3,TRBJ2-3,ASSQVRITQY
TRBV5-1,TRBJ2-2,ASSPQLGGATGELF
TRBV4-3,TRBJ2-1,ASSQGSGGTVLSYNEQF
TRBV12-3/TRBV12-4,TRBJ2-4,APPADTTGKY
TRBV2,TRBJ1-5,ASSVSQGNQPQH
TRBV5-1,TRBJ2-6,ASSLVPFGLASGANVLT
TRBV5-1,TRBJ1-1,ALRGDTEAF
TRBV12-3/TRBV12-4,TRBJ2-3,ASSSVDTQY
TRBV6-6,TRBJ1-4,ARSPDGEKLF
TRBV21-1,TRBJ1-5,ASSKAPTGKYQPQH
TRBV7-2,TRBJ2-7,ASSRISGTFEQY
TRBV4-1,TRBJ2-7,ASSQEQQRGAYEQY
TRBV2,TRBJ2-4,ASSATSDIAKNIQY
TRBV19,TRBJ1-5,ASSKWGSNQPQH
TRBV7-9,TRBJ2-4,ASSLHERTYSY
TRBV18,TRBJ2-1,ASSPPAGGPKNEQF
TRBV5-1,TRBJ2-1,ASSLGGGVDEQF
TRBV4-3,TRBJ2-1,ASSPDPSGNEQF
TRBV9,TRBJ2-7,ASSVGQGLASYEQY
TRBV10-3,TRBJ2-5,AISESEIGPSETQY
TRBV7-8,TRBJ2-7,ASSPDRVWQY
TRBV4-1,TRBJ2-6,ASSQEWQYSGANVLT
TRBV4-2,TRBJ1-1,ASSQVSGQGTEAF
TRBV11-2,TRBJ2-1,ASSLNGIGTNNEQF
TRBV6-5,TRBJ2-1,ASRLAGAIYNEQF
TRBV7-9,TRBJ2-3,ASSTGLAGGIDTQY
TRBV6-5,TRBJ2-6,ASSFEYRVSGANVLT
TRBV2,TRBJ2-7,ASRTDGPAYEQY
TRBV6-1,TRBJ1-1,ASSAAGITEAF
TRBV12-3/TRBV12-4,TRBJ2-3,ASSTPGPTRDTQY
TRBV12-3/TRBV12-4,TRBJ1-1,ASSPQGALRNTEAF
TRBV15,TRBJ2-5,ATSRTPRETQY
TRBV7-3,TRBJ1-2,ASSPGAGGYT
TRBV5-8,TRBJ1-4,ASSLVGTGATNEKLF
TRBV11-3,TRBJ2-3,ASSLGAGGIDTQY
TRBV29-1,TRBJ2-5,SVHTGAQETQY
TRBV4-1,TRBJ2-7,ASSRQENYEQY
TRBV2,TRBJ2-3,ASSQTIDTQY
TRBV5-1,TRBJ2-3,ASSPGTGVRTDTQY
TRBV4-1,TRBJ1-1,ASSQGQGPKSGTEAF
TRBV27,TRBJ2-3,ASSLSTGTDTQY